This TCR beta chain was sequenced in a study of a mutant IDH1 vaccine in newly diagnosed glioma. Whole-study findings and limits: Seemingly, top peripheral T cell clonotype changes bore no relation to pseudoprogression.

Only in-frame clones appear in the TCRdb table, and some are missing; sequencing was by immunoSEQ multiplex PCR. The repertoire holds 25,000 to 35,000 clones, with around 90% as singletons. Germline CDR1 MNHNY, CDR2 SVGAGI (reference sequence). CDR3 size: 14 residues. The J segment lost 4 bases and the V segment lost 4 bases, leaving 6 bases of the junction unmatched. The time point here: week 5, during vaccination. One vaccine dose held 300 ug of mutant IDH1 20-mer peptide and came with topical imiquimod. A word on this clone: Antigen: not known.

This clonotype was sampled from a man between 18 and 35 years old with glioma. This chain connects TRBV6-6 to TRBJ1-1, with 7 bases lining up with TRBD1. The sequences come from PBMCs, collected from a glioma patient whose treatment included an IDH1 peptide vaccine. The CDR3 spells CASSSPRGGTEAFF. CDR3 nucleotide sequence: TGTGCCAGCAGTTCCCCCAGGGGGGGCACTGAAGCTTTCTTT.